This T cell receptor (beta chain) was observed in a study of cytomegalovirus exposure and HLA in healthy donors. This CDR3 has 12 amino acids. Germline V gives CDR1 GTSNPN, CDR2 SVGIG (reference sequence). The V gene lost 2 bases and the J gene lost 4 bases, with 8 bases spanning the gap. Sequencing was performed with immunoSEQ multiplex PCR; in TCRdb, only in-frame clones are kept and a portion is missing. The data contain some 150,000 clones, roughly 86% of them seen just once; the ten biggest clones take up 3.5% to 5%. The sequencing sample was made of PBMCs. This TCR was sampled from a man between 18 and 35 years old in good health and CMV-seropositive. The V and J genes are TRBV30 and TRBJ1-2; D is undetermined. The CDR3 loop reads CAWSTTFYGYTF. CDR3 coding DNA: TGTGCCTGGAGTACTACCTTCTATGGCTACACCTTC.